The 25 T cell receptor beta chains below were found in one sample sequenced in a study of blood T cell repertoires in COVID-19. Assay: immunoSEQ multiplex PCR; the TCRdb copy retains only in-frame clones and omits some. Of around 400,000 clones detected, 89% appear once; the ten largest clones hold roughly 1.2%. Sequences were obtained from peripheral blood. The receptors stem from a man aged 40-50 years with acute or convalescent COVID-19.

The chain has TRBV18 and TRBJ2-1; the D is unclear. CDR1 and CDR2 (germline): KGHSH, LQKENI. Trimming removed 3 bases at V and 3 bases at J, with 12 bases between. The CDR3 runs 15 residues. The CDR3 spells CASSPLSGFYNEQFF. Here the CDR3 DNA reads TGTGCCAGCTCACCCTTATCGGGTTTCTACAATGAGCAGTTCTTC.

This clone appeared a single time. The chain carries TRBV11-3 and TRBJ2-7, with 7 bases aligning to TRBD1. This CDR3 is 13 amino acids long. CDR1 SGHNT and CDR2 YENEEA come from the germline V gene. After removal of 3 bases from V and 13 bases from J, the junction contained 12 bases not matched to a gene. CDR3 coding DNA: TGTGCCAGCAGCTTGGACCATACAGGGGAGACATACTTC. It is translated as CASSLDHTGETYF.

This chain links TRBV5-8 with TRBJ1-2, with TRBD1 matching 7 bases. Germline assignment: CDR1 SGHTS and CDR2 YDEGEE. With 1 base clipped from V and 6 bases from J, the junction kept 6 bases outside the gene matches. The CDR3 sequence is 14 residues long. CDR3 region: CASSLIGRGDGYTF. CDR3 DNA sequence: TGTGCCAGCAGCTTGATCGGCAGGGGGGATGGCTACACCTTC.

This clone has just one count. This sequence joins TRBV6-5 and TRBJ1-4; D perhaps matches TRBD1 (5 bases). Germline CDR1 is MNHEY and CDR2 is SVGAGI. The V end was cut by 6 bases, the J end by 6 bases, with 14 bases between. The CDR3 has 14 amino acids. This chain's CDR3 is CASRSGGADEKLFF. The CDR3 nucleotides read TGTGCCAGCAGGTCGGGAGGGGCGGATGAAAAACTGTTTTTT.

The V call is TRBV11-2, the J call TRBJ2-7, with TRBD2 identical over 7 bases. This CDR3 region has 16 residues. Germline V CDR1 and CDR2: SGHAT, FQNNGV. The ends lost 0 bases at V and 0 bases at J; junction bases unmatched: 5. CDR3 loop: CASSLDRDYFSYEQYF. Here the CDR3 DNA reads TGTGCCAGCAGCTTAGACAGGGACTACTTCTCCTACGAGCAGTACTTC.

The chain uses TRBV7-3 and TRBJ2-4; TRBD2 matches 8 bases. The germline CDR1 and CDR2 sequences are SGHTA and FQGTGA. The CDR3 spans 15 residues. Unmatched junction bases numbered 7, after V lost 2 bases and J lost 7 bases. CDR3 sequence reads: CASSLSLAGPNIQYF. The CDR3 DNA follows: TGTGCCAGCAGCTTATCTCTAGCGGGCCCCAACATTCAGTACTTC.

The J gene is TRBJ2-7, the V gene TRBV7-9; 10 bases align to TRBD2. The J segment lost 5 bases and the V segment lost 7 bases, leaving 5 bases of the junction unmatched. This CDR3 region has 13 residues. Per the germline V gene, CDR1 is SEHNR and CDR2 is FQNEAQ (reference sequence). Here the CDR3 DNA reads TGTGCCAGCACCCTAGCGGGAGCAGACGAGCAGTACTTC. Translated: CASTLAGADEQYF.

The chain recombines TRBV5-5 with TRBJ1-5; TRBD1 agrees at 9 bases. This CDR3 region has 15 residues. Germline assignment: CDR1 SGHKS and CDR2 YYEKEE (reference sequence). V lost 4 bases, J lost 4 bases, and 6 bases stayed unmatched. The CDR3 nucleotides are TGTGCCAGCAGCCTTCGACAGGGGGTTAATCAGCCCCAGCATTTT. Translation gives CASSLRQGVNQPQHF. Using reference TRBV5-5 and TRBJ1-5 for the parts outside the CDR3, the full variable domain is DAGVTQSPTHLIKTRGQQVTLRCSPISGHKSVSWYQQVLGQGPQFIFQYYEKEERGRGNFPDRFSARQFPNYSSELNVNALLLGDSALYLCASSLRQGVNQPQHFGDGTRLSIL.

The rearrangement links TRBV3-1 (or the pseudogene TRBV3-2) to TRBJ1-5, with D possibly matching TRBD1 (6 bases). Trimming removed 5 bases from V and 9 bases from J, with 14 bases in between. Germline values: CDR1 LGHDT, CDR2 YNNKEL (reference sequence). The CDR3 consists of 13 residues. The CDR3 DNA reads as TGTGCCAGCAGCACTGGGACAAGGAGGCCCCAGCATTTT. Its translation is CASSTGTRRPQHF.

This clone was seen just once. The rearrangement links TRBV7-9 to TRBJ1-2, with a tentative D call TRBD1 (5 bases). Trimming left V 3 bases short and J 2 bases short, with 10 bases between. CDR1 is SEHNR and CDR2 is FQNEAQ in the germline V gene (reference sequence). The CDR3 runs to 14 residues. CDR3 bases: TGTGCCAGCAGCTTCGCAGGGTTCAACTATGGCTACACCTTC. Amino acids: CASSFAGFNYGYTF.

The chain employs TRBV21-1 and TRBJ2-7; TRBD1, the table's D call, lacks a check against the DNA. TRBV21-1 is a documented pseudogene. The CDR3 runs 16 residues. The CDR3 DNA follows: TGTGCCAGCAGCACCTCTACAGGGGGCAATTACTACGAGCAGTACTTC. The encoded protein is CASSTSTGGNYYEQYF.

This clone was observed a single time. The chain has TRBV6-5 and TRBJ1-1; maybe TRBD1 (5 bases). CDR1 is MNHEY, CDR2 SVGAGI, per germline. V lost 3 bases and J 7 bases, leaving 12 bases between the germline ends. This CDR3 is built from 13 residues. The CDR3 nucleotides are TGTGCCAGCAGTTATGGACAACGGAGTGAAGCTTTCTTT. This encodes CASSYGQRSEAFF.

The J gene is TRBJ2-1, the V gene TRBV6-2 or TRBV6-3; 7 bases align to TRBD2. Germline loops: CDR1 MNHEY, CDR2 SVGEGT. The J segment lost 10 bases and the V segment lost 2 bases, leaving 8 bases of the junction unmatched. The CDR3 has 14 residues. The CDR3 sequence is CASSYGRGPGEQFF. The CDR3 DNA is TGTGCCAGCAGTTACGGGAGGGGCCCTGGGGAGCAGTTCTTC.

V is TRBV6-2 or TRBV6-3 and J is TRBJ2-7; 10 bases line up with TRBD1. From germline, CDR1 is MNHEY and CDR2 SVGEGT. With V trimmed by 0 bases and J by 4 bases, 6 bases remained unmatched. The length of the CDR3 is 16 residues. In DNA, the CDR3 is TGTGCCAGCAGTTACTCTTCCGGGACAGGGGATTACGAGCAGTACTTC. Protein product: CASSYSSGTGDYEQYF.

Regarding this clone: Given a much more abundant clone one base away, this may be a read error. The chain uses TRBV5-4 and TRBJ2-2; TRBD1 might be the D (6 bases). Germline-derived CDR1 and CDR2 are SGHNT and YYREEE (reference sequence). V lost 4 bases and J lost 0, with 10 bases in between. This CDR3 spans 15 amino acids. CDR3 loop: CASSPGTTNTGELFF. Written as DNA, the CDR3 is TGTGCCAGCAGCCCCGGGACAACGAACACCGGGGAGCTGTTTTTT.

The chain has TRBV20-1 and TRBJ1-1, with D hard to call. The germline CDR1 and CDR2 sequences are DFQATT and SNEGSKA (reference sequence). The CDR3 loop spans 11 amino acids. Trimming removed 3 bases at V and 10 bases at J, with 12 bases between. The DNA for the CDR3 is TGCAGTGCTAGTTATAGGGAGGGAGCTTTCTTT. Translation gives CSASYREGAFF.

V and J are TRBV15 and TRBJ2-7, with 11 bases matching TRBD2. The CDR3 consists of 17 residues. The trim removed 0 bases at V and 0 bases at J, leaving 4 bases unmatched. Germline V gene data show CDR1 as LNHNV and CDR2 as YYDKDF (reference sequence). This CDR3 is CATSRDLGLAGSYEQYF. The CDR3 DNA reads TGTGCCACCAGCAGAGATCTAGGACTAGCGGGCTCCTACGAGCAGTACTTC. Drawing the rest from reference TRBV15 and TRBJ2-7, the complete variable domain is DAMVIQNPRYQVTQFGKPVTLSCSQTLNHNVMYWYQQKSSQAPKLLFHYYDKDFNNEADTPDNFQSRRPNTSFCFLDIRSPGLGDTAMYLCATSRDLGLAGSYEQYFGPGTRLTVT.

This clone has only a few counts. The genes are TRBV28 and TRBJ2-4; TRBD1 is a possible D gene (6 bases). Looked up from germline, CDR1 is MDHEN and CDR2 is SYDVKM. The CDR3 contains 11 residues. The V end was cut by 7 bases, the J end by 9 bases, with 10 bases between. CDR3 sequence: CASNLGGIQYF. CDR3 sequence (DNA): TGTGCCAGCAACCTAGGGGGCATTCAGTACTTC.

The chain combines TRBV11-2 with TRBJ1-2, with 8 bases matching TRBD1. V lost 4 bases and J lost 8; bases outside the gene matches: 6. CDR1 is SGHAT, CDR2 FQNNGV, per germline. CDR3 size: 13 residues. The CDR3 loop reads CASSSWTGMGYTF. DNA for the CDR3: TGTGCCAGCAGCTCCTGGACAGGGATGGGCTACACCTTC.

V usage is TRBV28 and J usage is TRBJ1-3; the D is unclear. The CDR3 consists of 15 residues. CDR1 and CDR2 (germline): MDHEN, SYDVKM. Trimming cost V 2 bases and J 4 bases, with 12 bases left between them. The CDR3 sequence: CASSLQRPRGNTIYF. In DNA, the CDR3 is TGTGCCAGCAGTTTACAGAGGCCTAGAGGAAACACCATATATTTT.

The chain employs TRBV19 and TRBJ2-1, with TRBD1 identical over 7 bases. The V and J ends lost 3 bases and 7 bases, in that order; junction bases with no gene match: 6. This CDR3 comprises 14 residues. Germline V gene sequence: CDR1 LNHDA, CDR2 SQIVND (reference sequence). For the CDR3, the DNA is TGTGCCAGTAGTATTGGTCAGGGGGTAAATGAGCAGTTCTTC. This encodes CASSIGQGVNEQFF. Full variable domain (remainder filled in from reference TRBV19 and TRBJ2-1): DGGITQSPKYLFRKEGQNVTLSCEQNLNHDAMYWYRQDPGQGLRLIYYSQIVNDFQKGDIAEGYSVSREKKESFPLTVTSAQKNPTAFYLCASSIGQGVNEQFFGPGTRLTVL.

This clone was detected once. The chain employs TRBV19 and TRBJ2-1; D gene uncertain. V was trimmed by 6 bases and J by 8 bases, leaving 11 bases between them. The germline CDR1 and CDR2 sequences are LNHDA and SQIVND (reference sequence). The CDR3 consists of 12 residues. Here the CDR3 reads CASSFTRDEQFF. CDR3 DNA: TGTGCCAGTAGCTTCACACGGGATGAGCAGTTCTTC.

The chain has TRBV6-1 and TRBJ1-1; D is possibly TRBD1 (6 bases). In germline, CDR1 is MNHNS, CDR2 SASEGT. The V end lost 8 bases, the J end lost 6 bases, and 25 bases lay between the germline ends. The CDR3 contains 16 residues. As DNA, the CDR3 is TGTGCCAGCGGCGAAGCCCGAGGGGGAGGGTTGCCTGAAGCTTTCTTT. Protein sequence: CASGEARGGGLPEAFF.

V is TRBV14 and J is TRBJ1-3; D might be TRBD1 (6 bases). CDR3 size: 19 residues. Trimming left V 3 bases short and J 1 base short, with 22 bases between. Germline V gene sequence: CDR1 SGHDN, CDR2 FVKESK. CDR3 sequence (DNA): TGTGCCAGCAGCCATTTCGTGGGCCGGGACACTTTGTCTGGAAACACCATATATTTT. Its protein product is CASSHFVGRDTLSGNTIYF.

The genes are TRBV28 and TRBJ2-7, with TRBD2 matching over 7 bases. After removal of 7 bases from V and 2 bases from J, the junction contained 8 bases not matched to a gene. The CDR3 loop spans 14 amino acids. Germline values: CDR1 MDHEN, CDR2 SYDVKM. CDR3 sequence reads: CASTPGRGAYEQYF. For the CDR3, the DNA is TGTGCCAGCACCCCGGGGAGGGGAGCCTACGAGCAGTACTTC.